This record covers a single T cell receptor (beta chain). The antigen is unknown. This entry belongs to a study of neoadjuvant anti-PD-1 for oral cavity cancer. Whole-study findings and limits: Larger post-treatment preexisting tumor clones tracked with greater tumor shrinkage.

Sequenced by immunoSEQ multiplex PCR; TCRdb stores in-frame clones only, minus some. The sample carries over 10,000 clones, more than 55% recorded once. The source material was tumor tissue, sampled before nivolumab (anti-PD-1) treatment. The clonotype comes from a person aged 35-80 years with oral cavity squamous cell carcinoma.

The CDR3 sequence: CASSLDRSDTQYF. CDR3 DNA: TGTGCCAGCAGCTTGGACAGGTCAGATACGCAGTATTTT. This sequence joins TRBV5-6 and TRBJ2-3, with D possibly being TRBD1 (5 bases). CDR1 and CDR2 (germline): SGHDT, YYEEEE. This CDR3 is 13 amino acids long. Trimming left V 0 bases short and J 4 bases short, with 6 bases between. The whole variable domain, filled in from reference TRBV5-6 and TRBJ2-3, reads DAGVTQSPTHLIKTRGQQVTLRCSPKSGHDTVSWYQQALGQGPQFIFQYYEEEERQRGNFPDRFSGHQFPNYSSELNVNALLLGDSALYLCASSLDRSDTQYFGPGTRLTVL.